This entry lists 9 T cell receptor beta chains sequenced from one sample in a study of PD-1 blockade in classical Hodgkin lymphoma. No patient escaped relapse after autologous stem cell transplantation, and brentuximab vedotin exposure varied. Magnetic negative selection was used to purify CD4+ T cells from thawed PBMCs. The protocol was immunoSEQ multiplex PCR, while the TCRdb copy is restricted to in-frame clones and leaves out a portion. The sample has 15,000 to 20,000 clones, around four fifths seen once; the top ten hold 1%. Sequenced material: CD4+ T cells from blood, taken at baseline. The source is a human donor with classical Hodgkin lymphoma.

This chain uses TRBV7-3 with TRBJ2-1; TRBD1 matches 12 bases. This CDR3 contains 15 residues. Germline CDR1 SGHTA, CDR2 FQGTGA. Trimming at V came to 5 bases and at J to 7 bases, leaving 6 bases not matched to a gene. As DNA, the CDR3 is TGTGCCAGCAGCCCGGGACAGGGGGCCATTAATGAGCAGTTCTTC. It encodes CASSPGQGAINEQFF.

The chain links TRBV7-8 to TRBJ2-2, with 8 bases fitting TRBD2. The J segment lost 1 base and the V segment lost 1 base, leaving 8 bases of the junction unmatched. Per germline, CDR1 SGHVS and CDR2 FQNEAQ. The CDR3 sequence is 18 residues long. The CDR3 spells CASSLVSASGLNTGELFF. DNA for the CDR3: TGTGCCAGCAGCTTAGTTTCGGCTAGCGGGTTGAACACCGGGGAGCTGTTTTTT.

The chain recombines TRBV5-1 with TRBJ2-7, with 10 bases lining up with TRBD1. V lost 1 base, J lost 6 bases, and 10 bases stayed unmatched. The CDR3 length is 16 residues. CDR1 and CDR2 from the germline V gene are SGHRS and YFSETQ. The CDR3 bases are TGCGCCAGCAGCTTGCGGCCAGGACAGGGGGGTGTCGAGCAGTACTTC. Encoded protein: CASSLRPGQGGVEQYF.

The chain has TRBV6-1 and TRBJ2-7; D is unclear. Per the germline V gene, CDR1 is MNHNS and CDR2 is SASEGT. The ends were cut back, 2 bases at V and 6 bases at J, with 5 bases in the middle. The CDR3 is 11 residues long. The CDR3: CASSEHLEQYF. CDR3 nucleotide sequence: TGTGCCAGCAGTGAACACCTCGAGCAGTACTTC.

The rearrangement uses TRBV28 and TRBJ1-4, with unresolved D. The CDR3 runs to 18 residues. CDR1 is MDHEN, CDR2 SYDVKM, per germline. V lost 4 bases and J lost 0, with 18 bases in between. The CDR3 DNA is TGTGCCAGCAGTTGGTTGGACCCGGACGGTACAACTAATGAAAAACTGTTTTTT. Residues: CASSWLDPDGTTNEKLFF.

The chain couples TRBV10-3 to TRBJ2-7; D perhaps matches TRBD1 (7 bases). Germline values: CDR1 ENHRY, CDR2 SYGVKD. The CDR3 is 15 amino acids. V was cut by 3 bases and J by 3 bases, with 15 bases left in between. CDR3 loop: CAISDIGGQSYEQYF. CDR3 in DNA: TGTGCCATCAGTGACATCGGGGGACAGAGCTACGAGCAGTACTTC.

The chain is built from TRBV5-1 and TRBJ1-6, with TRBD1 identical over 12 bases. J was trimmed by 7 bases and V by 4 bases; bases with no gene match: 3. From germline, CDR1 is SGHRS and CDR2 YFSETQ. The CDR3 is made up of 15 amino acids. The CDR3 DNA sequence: TGCGCCAGCAGCGCCGGGACAGGGGGCAATTCACCCCTCCACTTT. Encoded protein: CASSAGTGGNSPLHF.

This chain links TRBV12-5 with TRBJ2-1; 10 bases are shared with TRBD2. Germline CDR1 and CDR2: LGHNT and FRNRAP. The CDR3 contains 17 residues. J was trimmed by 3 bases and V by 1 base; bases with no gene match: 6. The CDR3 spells CASGLGLAGVRYNEQFF. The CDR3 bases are TGTGCTAGTGGTTTGGGGCTAGCGGGAGTACGCTACAATGAGCAGTTCTTC. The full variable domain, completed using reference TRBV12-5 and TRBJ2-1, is DARVTQTPRHKVTEMGQEVTMRCQPILGHNTVFWYRQTMMQGLELLAYFRNRAPLDDSGMPKDRFSAEMPDATLATLKIQPSEPRDSAVYFCASGLGLAGVRYNEQFFGPGTRLTVL.

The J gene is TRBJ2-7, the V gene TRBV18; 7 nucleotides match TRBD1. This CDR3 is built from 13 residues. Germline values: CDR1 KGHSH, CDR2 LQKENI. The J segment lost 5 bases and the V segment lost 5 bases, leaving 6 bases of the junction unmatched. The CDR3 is CASSEQGFHEQYF. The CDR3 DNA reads TGTGCCAGCTCAGAACAGGGGTTCCACGAGCAGTACTTC.